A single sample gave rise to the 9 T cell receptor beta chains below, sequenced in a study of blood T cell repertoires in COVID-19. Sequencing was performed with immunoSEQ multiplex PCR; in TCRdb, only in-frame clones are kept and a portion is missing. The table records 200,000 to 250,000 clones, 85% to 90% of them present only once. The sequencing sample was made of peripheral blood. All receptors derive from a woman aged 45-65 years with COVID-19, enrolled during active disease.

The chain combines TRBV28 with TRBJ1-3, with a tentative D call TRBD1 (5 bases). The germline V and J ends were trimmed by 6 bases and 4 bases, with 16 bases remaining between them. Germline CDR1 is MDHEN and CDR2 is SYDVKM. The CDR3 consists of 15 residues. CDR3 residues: CASSAGGATGNTIYF. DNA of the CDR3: TGTGCCAGCAGCGCAGGTGGGGCGACGGGAAACACCATATATTTT.

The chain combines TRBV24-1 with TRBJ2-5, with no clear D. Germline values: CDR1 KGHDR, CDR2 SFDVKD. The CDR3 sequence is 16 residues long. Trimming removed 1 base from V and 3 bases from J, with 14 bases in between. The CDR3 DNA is TGTGCCACCAGTGATTTCCGCAGGCCTGAAGAAGAGACCCAGTACTTC. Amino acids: CATSDFRRPEEETQYF.

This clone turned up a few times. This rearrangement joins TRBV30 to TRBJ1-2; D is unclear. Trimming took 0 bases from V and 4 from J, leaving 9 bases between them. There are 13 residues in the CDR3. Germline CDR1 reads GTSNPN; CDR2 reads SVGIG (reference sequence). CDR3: CAWSVPGGYGYTF. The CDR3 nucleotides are TGTGCCTGGAGTGTCCCGGGAGGCTATGGCTACACCTTC.

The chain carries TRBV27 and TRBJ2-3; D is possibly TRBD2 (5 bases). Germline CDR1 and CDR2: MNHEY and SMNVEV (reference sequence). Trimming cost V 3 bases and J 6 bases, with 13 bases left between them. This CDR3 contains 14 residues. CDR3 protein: CASSFRSRGDTQYF. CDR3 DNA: TGTGCCAGCAGTTTCCGATCACGGGGTGATACGCAGTATTTT.

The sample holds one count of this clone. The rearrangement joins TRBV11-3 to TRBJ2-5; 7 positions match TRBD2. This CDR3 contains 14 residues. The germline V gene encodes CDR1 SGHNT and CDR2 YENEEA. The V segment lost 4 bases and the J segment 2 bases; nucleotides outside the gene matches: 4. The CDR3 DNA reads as TGTGCCAGCAGCTCCCAGCGGGAACAAGAGACCCAGTACTTC. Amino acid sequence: CASSSQREQETQYF.

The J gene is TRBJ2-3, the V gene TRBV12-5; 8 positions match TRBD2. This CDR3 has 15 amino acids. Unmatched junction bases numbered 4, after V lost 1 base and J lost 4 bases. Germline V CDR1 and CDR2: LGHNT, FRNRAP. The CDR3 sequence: CASGLGGLAADTQYF. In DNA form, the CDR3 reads TGTGCTAGTGGTTTGGGAGGACTAGCAGCAGATACGCAGTATTTT.

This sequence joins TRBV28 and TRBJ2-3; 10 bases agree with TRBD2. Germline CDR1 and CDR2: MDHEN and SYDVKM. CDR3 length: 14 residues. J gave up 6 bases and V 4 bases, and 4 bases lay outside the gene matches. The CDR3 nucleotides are TGTGCCAGCAGTTCCACGGGACTAGCGGATACGCAGTATTTT. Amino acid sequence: CASSSTGLADTQYF.

DNA for the CDR3: TGTGCCAGCAGCGAGGAGACAGGGATTTATCCCTATGGCTACACCTTC. Translated: CASSEETGIYPYGYTF. The chain couples TRBV11-3 to TRBJ1-2; 7 nucleotides match TRBD1. CDR1 and CDR2 from the germline V gene are SGHNT and YENEEA. This CDR3 has 16 amino acids. J was trimmed by 4 bases and V by 5 bases; bases with no gene match: 13.

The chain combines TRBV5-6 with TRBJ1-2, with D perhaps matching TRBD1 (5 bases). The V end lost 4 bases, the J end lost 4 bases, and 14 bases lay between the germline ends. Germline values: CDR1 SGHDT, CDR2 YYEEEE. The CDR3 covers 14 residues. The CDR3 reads CASSHPSGIYGYTF. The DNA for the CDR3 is TGTGCCAGCAGCCATCCGTCAGGGATCTATGGCTACACCTTC.